This TCR beta chain was observed in a study of OX40 agonist ivuxolimab in advanced cancers. This CDR3 is built from 16 residues. Trimming removed 3 bases at V and 3 bases at J, with 16 bases between. Per germline, CDR1 SGHRS and CDR2 YFSETQ. Measured with immunoSEQ multiplex PCR; TCRdb has only the in-frame clones, and not every one. The sample lists tens of thousands of clones, more than 80% occurring once. This clone was observed once. The antigen is undetermined. Study conclusions and caveats: Among T cells, CD8+ cells averaged more expanded clones than CD4+ cells.

The rearrangement links TRBV5-1 to TRBJ1-3, with a possible D match to TRBD1 (6 bases). This specimen consisted of CD4+ or CD8+ T cells sorted from blood, obtained in a trial of the OX40 agonist ivuxolimab. The source is an adult with an advanced solid tumor such as melanoma, head and neck, liver or kidney cancer. This CDR3 is CASSSATQGLGNTIYF. Written as DNA, the CDR3 is TGCGCCAGCAGCTCCGCCACCCAGGGGCTTGGAAACACCATATATTTT.